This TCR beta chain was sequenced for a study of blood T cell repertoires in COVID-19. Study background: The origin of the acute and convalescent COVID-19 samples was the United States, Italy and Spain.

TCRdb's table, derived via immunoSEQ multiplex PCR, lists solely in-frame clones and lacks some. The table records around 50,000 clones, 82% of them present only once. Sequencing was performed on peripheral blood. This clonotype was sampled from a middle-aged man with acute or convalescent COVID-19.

CDR3 nucleotides: TGTGCCAGCAGTGAAGCGGTTGCGGGCGACACTGAAGCTTTCTTT. Its translation: CASSEAVAGDTEAFF. The V call is TRBV6-1, the J call TRBJ1-1; D not certain. The CDR3 consists of 15 residues. Germline V gene sequence: CDR1 MNHNS, CDR2 SASEGT. Trimming left V 0 bases short and J 3 bases short, with 11 bases between.